The sequence of this T cell receptor (beta chain) was determined in a study of tumor-infiltrating lymphocytes in primary liver carcinoma. Study as a whole: The patients, men and women alike, were aged 30 to 69 years. Regardless of tissue type, samples showed similar yields of roughly 3.5 to 7.13 million productive TCRbeta reads.

From germline, CDR1 is SEHNR and CDR2 FQNEAQ (reference sequence). CDR3 size: 12 residues. Details on this clonotype: It may be a read error: a sequence one base away is much more abundant.

Co-extracting RNA and DNA was done with about 17-31 mg of unsorted bulk tissue as input. Primary liver carcinoma in the patients was surgically resected. Samples came from superior, inferior, lateral poles and tumor centre. Priming with a constant-region primer yielded TCR beta cDNA from 500 ng total RNA. Slightly modified ARM-PCR served as the procedure for the TCR beta libraries. These libraries came from three rounds of nested multiplex PCR. With TRBV1-TRBV30 forward primers and a C-beta reverse primer, the first two PCR rounds were run for roughly 10 cycles each. TCRdb itself ran the multiplex PCR reads through MiXCR, one entry per CDR3 protein. The repertoire holds more than 75,000 distinct CDR3 sequences, with 72% as singletons.

The specimen sequenced was liver tumor tissue from sampling region 1. The subset: tumor region T1, superior pole. The chain couples TRBV7-9 to TRBJ2-3; D is uncertain. This receptor was identified in a man aged 35-49 years with primary liver carcinoma and hepatitis B virus infection. The CDR3 loop reads CANSPLSVGQYF. The CDR3 DNA follows: TGTGCCAACAGCCCCCTTTCCGTGGGGCAGTATTTT.